A selection of T cell receptor beta chains follows, all from one sample in a study of T cell responses to AZD1222 COVID-19 vaccine. Data came from immunoSEQ multiplex PCR; TCRdb stores just in-frame clones and leaves some out. This sample yields about 110,000 clones, of which 89% are seen a single time; around 6.7% belongs to the top ten. This specimen was peripheral blood, taken on day 0 of AZD1222 vaccination. Source of these receptors: an adult in good health. Each CDR3 is given without its conserved first and last residue. Each record gives: V gene, J gene, D gene, CDR3 protein. D genes are given only for firm matches.

TRBV6-6	TRBJ1-2	TRBD1	ASSWDRDYGYT
TRBV3-1/TRBV3-2	TRBJ2-2	TRBD1	ASNKRQGNTGELF
TRBV5-4	TRBJ1-5	-	ASSLGPYGNQPQH
TRBV7-2	TRBJ1-2	TRBD1	ASSHRDRGLGYT
TRBV5-4	TRBJ2-7	-	ASSRVSDSYEQY
TRBV29-1	TRBJ2-1	TRBD2	SVTSAGRAYEQF
TRBV30	TRBJ2-7	TRBD1	ALDRDPYEQY
TRBV7-9	TRBJ1-5	-	ASSLAGGAGNQPQH
TRBV5-1	TRBJ2-6	-	ASSFNLPGRRSGANVLT
TRBV5-1	TRBJ1-4	-	ASSLLGTDEKLF
TRBV12-3/TRBV12-4	TRBJ1-5	-	ASSPPGRRSQH
TRBV28	TRBJ1-1	-	ASSSTRTEAF
TRBV28	TRBJ2-3	-	ASSGPWGQY
TRBV19	TRBJ1-2	-	ASKEAYYGYT
TRBV7-2	TRBJ1-5	-	ASSLATGAGNQPQH